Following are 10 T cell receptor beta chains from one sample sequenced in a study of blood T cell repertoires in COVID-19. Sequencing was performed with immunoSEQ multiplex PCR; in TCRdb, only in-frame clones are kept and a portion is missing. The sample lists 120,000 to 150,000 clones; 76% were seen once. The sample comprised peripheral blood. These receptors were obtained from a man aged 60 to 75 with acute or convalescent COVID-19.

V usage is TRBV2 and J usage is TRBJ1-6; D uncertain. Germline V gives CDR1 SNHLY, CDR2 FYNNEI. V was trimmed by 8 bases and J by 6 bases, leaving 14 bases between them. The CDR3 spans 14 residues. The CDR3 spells CASSPAEPNSPLHF. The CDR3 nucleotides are TGTGCCAGCTCCCCGGCGGAACCTAATTCACCCCTCCACTTT. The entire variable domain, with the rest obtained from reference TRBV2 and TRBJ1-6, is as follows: EPEVTQTPSHQVTQMGQEVILRCVPISNHLYFYWYRQILGQKVEFLVSFYNNEISEKSEIFDDQFSVERPDGSNFTLKIRSTKLEDSAMYFCASSPAEPNSPLHFGNGTRLTVT.

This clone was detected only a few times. Written as DNA, the CDR3 is TGTGCCAGCTCACCACGACACGGAGGGGAGACAGGGGACACTGAAGCTTTCTTT. This encodes CASSPRHGGETGDTEAFF. The chain employs TRBV18 and TRBJ1-1, with TRBD1 matching 8 bases. V was clipped by 1 base and J by 3 bases; unmatched bases: 13. This CDR3 region has 18 residues. Germline-derived CDR1 and CDR2 are KGHSH and LQKENI.

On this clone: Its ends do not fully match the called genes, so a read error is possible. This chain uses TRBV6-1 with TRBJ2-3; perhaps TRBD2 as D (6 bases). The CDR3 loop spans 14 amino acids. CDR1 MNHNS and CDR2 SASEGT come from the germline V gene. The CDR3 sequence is CASSQAGLTDTQYF. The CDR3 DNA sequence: TGTGCCAGCAGTCAAGCGGGCTTGACAGATACGCAGTATTTT.

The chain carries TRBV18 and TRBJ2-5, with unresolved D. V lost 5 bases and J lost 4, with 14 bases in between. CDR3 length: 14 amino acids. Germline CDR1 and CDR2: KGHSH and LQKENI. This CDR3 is CASSSLRGRETQYF. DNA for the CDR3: TGTGCCAGCTCATCCCTGCGAGGCCGAGAGACCCAGTACTTC.

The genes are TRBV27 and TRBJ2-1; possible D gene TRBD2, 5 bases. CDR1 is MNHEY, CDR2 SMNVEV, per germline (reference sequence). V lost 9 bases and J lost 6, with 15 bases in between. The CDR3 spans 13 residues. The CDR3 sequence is CASSPQRGNEQFF. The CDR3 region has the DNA TGTGCCAGTTCGCCTCAACGGGGCAATGAGCAGTTCTTC.

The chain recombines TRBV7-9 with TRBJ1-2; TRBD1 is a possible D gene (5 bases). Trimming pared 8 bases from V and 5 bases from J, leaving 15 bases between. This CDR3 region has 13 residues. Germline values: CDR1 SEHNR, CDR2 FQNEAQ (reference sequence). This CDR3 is CASPVTTDYGYTF. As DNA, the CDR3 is TGTGCCAGCCCGGTAACGACAGATTATGGCTACACCTTC.

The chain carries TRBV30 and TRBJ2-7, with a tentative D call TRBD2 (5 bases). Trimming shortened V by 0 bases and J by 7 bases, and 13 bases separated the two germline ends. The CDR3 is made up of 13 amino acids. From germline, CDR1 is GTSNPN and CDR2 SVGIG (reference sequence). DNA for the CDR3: TGTGCCTGGAGTGTCCTCGGGGAGAGGGAGCAGTACTTC. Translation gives CAWSVLGEREQYF.

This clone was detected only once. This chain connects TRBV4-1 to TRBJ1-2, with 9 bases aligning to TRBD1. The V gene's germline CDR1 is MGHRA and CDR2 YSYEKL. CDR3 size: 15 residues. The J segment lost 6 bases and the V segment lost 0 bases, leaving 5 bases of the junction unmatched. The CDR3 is CASSQDSGDRDGYTF. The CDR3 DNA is TGCGCCAGCAGCCAAGATAGTGGGGACAGGGATGGCTACACCTTC.

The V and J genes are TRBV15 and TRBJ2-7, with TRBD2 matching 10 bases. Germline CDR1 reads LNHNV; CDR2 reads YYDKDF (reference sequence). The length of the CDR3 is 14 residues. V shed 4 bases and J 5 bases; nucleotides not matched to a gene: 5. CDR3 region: CATSTASGRHEQYF. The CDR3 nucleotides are TGTGCCACCAGCACCGCTAGCGGGAGACACGAGCAGTACTTC.

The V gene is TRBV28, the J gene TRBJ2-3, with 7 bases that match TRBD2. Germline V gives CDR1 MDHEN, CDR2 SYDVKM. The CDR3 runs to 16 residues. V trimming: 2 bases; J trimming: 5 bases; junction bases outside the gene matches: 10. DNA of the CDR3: TGTGCCAGCAGTTTAGGGGGAGGGGCCTACGGAGATACGCAGTATTTT. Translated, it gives CASSLGGGAYGDTQYF.